This T cell receptor (beta chain) originates from a study of blood T cell repertoires in COVID-19. Study as a whole: Some COVID-19 samples were acute and others convalescent; all came from the United States, Italy and Spain. PBMCs, B-cell-depleted T cells, or T cells were the source of the cDNA or gDNA that made up the material.

Authors' methods: Counts of nucleated cells, estimated from reference gene primer amplification, were obtained. Profiling relied on immunoSEQ multiplex PCR, and the TCRdb table lists in-frame clones only, not all of them. The V and J calls and the clone size are those of that table, but D and trimming were determined from the DNA. The table has about 400,000 clones, around nine tenths seen once. Participant reports of clinical history set cohort assignment. V trimming: 3 bases; J trimming: 6 bases; junction bases outside the gene matches: 3. Germline CDR1 is MDHEN and CDR2 is SYDVKM. The CDR3 is 14 amino acids.

The TCR originated in a woman aged 45-59 years who had recovered from COVID-19. The rearrangement uses TRBV28 and TRBJ2-3, with 10 bases identical to TRBD2. The specimen sequenced was PBMCs or T cells enriched from blood (not recorded which). The CDR3 spells CASSLQRGGDTQYF. CDR3 DNA: TGTGCCAGCAGTTTGCAGCGGGGGGGGGATACGCAGTATTTT. The whole variable domain, filled in from reference TRBV28 and TRBJ2-3, reads DVKVTQSSRYLVKRTGEKVFLECVQDMDHENMFWYRQDPGLGLRLIYFSYDVKMKEKGDIPEGYSVSREKKERFSLILESASTNQTSMYLCASSLQRGGDTQYFGPGTRLTVL.